One sample yielded the 3 T cell receptor beta chains listed below, sequenced in a study of Tregs in tolerant kidney transplant recipients. The nonmyeloablative bone marrow transplants came from related graft donors, with transient mixed chimerism. Generated by immunoSEQ multiplex PCR, the TCRdb table keeps only in-frame clones and is missing some. This sample's table has some 30,000 clones. Material: CD4+ T cells from blood (PBMCs), obtained 24 months after the transplant. Receptors originate from a human patient who received a combined kidney and bone marrow transplant. These T cells may partly come from the graft donor.

As for this clone: The CDR3 extends 3 residues past the end of the read, so its final part is completed from the germline J gene. This rearrangement joins TRBV5-1 to TRBJ1-3, with D possibly TRBD1 on 5 matching bases. V was cut by 2 bases and J by 0 bases, with 12 bases left in between. CDR3 length: 16 residues. Germline CDR1 is SGHRS and CDR2 is YFSETQ. The CDR3 here is CASSLGVSGSGNTIYF. The sequenced CDR3 bases are TGCGCCAGCAGCTTAGGGGTTTCGGGCTCTGGAAACACC.

As for this clone: The read halts 3 residues ahead of the CDR3 end, with the missing end drawn from the germline J gene. The genes are TRBV2 and TRBJ2-6; D unclear. There are 16 residues in the CDR3. CDR1 and CDR2 (germline): SNHLY, FYNNEI. V was clipped by 4 bases and J by 0 bases, with 10 bases between them. The CDR3 bases that were read are TGTGCCAGCAGTGGCGCATTTAACTCTGGGGCCAACGTC. It encodes CASSGAFNSGANV. The whole CDR3 protein is CASSGAFNSGANVLTF.

Concerning this clone: Sequencing ends 3 residues short of the CDR3 end; the germline J gene provides the rest. The genes are TRBV29-1 and TRBJ2-1; 14 bases line up with TRBD2. The CDR3 covers 16 residues. The V gene end was trimmed by 1 base and the J gene end by 1 base; junction bases not matched to a gene: 0. Germline lookup yields CDR1 SQVTM and CDR2 ANQGSEA. The sequenced CDR3 bases are TGCAGCGTTGAAGGACTAGCGGGAGGGTCCTACAATGAG. It codes for CSVEGLAGGSYNE. The entire CDR3 is CSVEGLAGGSYNEQFF.